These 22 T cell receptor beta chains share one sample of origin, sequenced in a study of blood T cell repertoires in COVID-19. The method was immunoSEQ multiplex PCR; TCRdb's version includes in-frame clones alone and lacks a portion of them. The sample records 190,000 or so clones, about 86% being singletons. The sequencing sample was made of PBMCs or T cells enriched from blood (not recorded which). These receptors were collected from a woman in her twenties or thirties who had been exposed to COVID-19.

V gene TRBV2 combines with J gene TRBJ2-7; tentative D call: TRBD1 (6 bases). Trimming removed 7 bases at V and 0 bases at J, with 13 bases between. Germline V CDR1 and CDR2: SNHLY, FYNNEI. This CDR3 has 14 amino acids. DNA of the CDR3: TGTGCCAGCACACAAGACAGGAGCTCCTACGAGCAGTACTTC. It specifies CASTQDRSSYEQYF.

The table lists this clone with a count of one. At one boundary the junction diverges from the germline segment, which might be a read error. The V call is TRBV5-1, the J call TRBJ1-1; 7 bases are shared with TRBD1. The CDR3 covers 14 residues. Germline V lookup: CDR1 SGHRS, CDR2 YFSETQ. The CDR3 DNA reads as TGCGCCAGCAGCTCGCAGGGGGTGAAAACTGAAGCTTTCTTT. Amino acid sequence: CASSSQGVKTEAFF.

The CDR3 sequence: CASSPGGRRSGDTQYF. The CDR3 DNA is TGTGCCAGCAGCCCGGGGGGGCGGCGTAGTGGAGATACGCAGTATTTT. The chain has TRBV3-1 (or the pseudogene TRBV3-2) and TRBJ2-3; 8 positions match TRBD2. V trimming: 4 bases; J trimming: 5 bases; junction bases outside the gene matches: 11. This CDR3 spans 16 amino acids. Germline V gene data show CDR1 as LGHDT and CDR2 as YNNKEL (reference sequence).

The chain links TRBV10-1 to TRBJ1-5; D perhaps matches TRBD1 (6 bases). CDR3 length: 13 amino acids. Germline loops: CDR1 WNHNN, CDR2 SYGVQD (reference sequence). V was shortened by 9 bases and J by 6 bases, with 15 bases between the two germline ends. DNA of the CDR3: TGCGCCAGGTTCCCCGCAGGGGCTCAGCCCCAGCATTTT. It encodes CARFPAGAQPQHF.

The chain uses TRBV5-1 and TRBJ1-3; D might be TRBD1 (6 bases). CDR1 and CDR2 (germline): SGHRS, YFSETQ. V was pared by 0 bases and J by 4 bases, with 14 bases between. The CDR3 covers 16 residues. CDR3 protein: CASSLAHDRTGNTIYF. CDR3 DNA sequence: TGCGCCAGCAGCTTGGCCCACGACAGGACGGGAAACACCATATATTTT.

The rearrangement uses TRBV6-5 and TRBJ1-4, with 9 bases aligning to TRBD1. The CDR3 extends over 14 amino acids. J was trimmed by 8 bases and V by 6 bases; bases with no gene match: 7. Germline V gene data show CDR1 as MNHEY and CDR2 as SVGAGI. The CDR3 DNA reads TGTGCCAGCAGCCAGACAGGGGGGAGGGAAAAACTGTTTTTT. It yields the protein CASSQTGGREKLFF.

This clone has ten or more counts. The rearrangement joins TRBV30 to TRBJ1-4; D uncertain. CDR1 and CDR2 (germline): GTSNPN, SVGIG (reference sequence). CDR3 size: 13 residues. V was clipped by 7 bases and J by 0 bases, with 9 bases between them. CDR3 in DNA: TGTGCCTCGCACAGTGCAACTAATGAAAAACTGTTTTTT. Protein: CASHSATNEKLFF.

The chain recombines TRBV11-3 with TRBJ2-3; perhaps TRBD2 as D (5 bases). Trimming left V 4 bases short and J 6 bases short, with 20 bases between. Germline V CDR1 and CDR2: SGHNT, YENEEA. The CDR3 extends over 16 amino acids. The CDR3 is CASSSQDWRTWDTQYF. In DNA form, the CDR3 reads TGTGCCAGCAGCTCCCAGGACTGGAGGACGTGGGATACGCAGTATTTT. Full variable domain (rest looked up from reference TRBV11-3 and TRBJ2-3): EAGVVQSPRYKIIEKKQPVAFWCNPISGHNTLYWYLQNLGQGPELLIRYENEEAVDDSQLPKDRFSAERLKGVDSTLKIQPAELGDSAVYLCASSSQDWRTWDTQYFGPGTRLTVL.

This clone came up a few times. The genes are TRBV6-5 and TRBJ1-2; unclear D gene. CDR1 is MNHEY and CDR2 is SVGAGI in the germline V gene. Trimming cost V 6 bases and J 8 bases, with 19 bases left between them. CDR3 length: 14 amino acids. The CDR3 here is CASRFPTPGGGYTF. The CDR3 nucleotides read TGTGCCAGCAGGTTCCCGACACCCGGTGGGGGCTACACCTTC.

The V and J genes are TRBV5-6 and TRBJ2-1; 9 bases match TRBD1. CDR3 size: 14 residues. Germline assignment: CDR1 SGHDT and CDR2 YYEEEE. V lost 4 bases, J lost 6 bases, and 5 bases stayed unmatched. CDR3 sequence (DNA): TGTGCCAGCAGCGTCCCGGGACAGGGCAATGAGCAGTTCTTC. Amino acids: CASSVPGQGNEQFF.

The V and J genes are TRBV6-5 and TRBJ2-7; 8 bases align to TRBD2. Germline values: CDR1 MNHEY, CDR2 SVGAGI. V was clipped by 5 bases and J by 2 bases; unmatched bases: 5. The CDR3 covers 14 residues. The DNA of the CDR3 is TGTGCCAGCAGTAATGGGGGACTAGCCTACGAGCAGTACTTC. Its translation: CASSNGGLAYEQYF.

The CDR3 loop is CASSFRATPLHF. DNA of the CDR3: TGTGCCAGCAGTTTCAGGGCTACTCCCCTCCACTTT. The gene calls are TRBV28 and TRBJ1-6; a weak D match, TRBD1 (5 bases). Germline V gene sequence: CDR1 MDHEN, CDR2 SYDVKM. CDR3 length: 12 residues. V shed 3 bases and J shed 13 bases, with 10 bases lying between them. Full variable domain (rest looked up from reference TRBV28 and TRBJ1-6): DVKVTQSSRYLVKRTGEKVFLECVQDMDHENMFWYRQDPGLGLRLIYFSYDVKMKEKGDIPEGYSVSREKKERFSLILESASTNQTSMYLCASSFRATPLHFGNGTRLTVT.

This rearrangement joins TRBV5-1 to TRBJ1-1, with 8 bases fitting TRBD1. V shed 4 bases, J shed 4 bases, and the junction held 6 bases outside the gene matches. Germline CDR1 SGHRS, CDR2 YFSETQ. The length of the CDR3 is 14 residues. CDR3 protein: CASSVGQAVTEAFF. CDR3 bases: TGCGCCAGCAGCGTGGGACAGGCGGTCACTGAAGCTTTCTTT.

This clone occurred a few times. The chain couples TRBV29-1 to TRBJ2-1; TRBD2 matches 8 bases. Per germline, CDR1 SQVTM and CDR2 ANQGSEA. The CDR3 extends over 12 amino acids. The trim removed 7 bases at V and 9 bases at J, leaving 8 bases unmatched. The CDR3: CSGARGGSEQFF. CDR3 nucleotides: TGCAGCGGAGCCCGGGGGGGGAGTGAGCAGTTCTTC.

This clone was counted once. The CDR3 DNA reads TGTGCCAGCAGCGCCCAACAGGGGAACGGTTCACCCCTCCACTTT. The encoded protein is CASSAQQGNGSPLHF. The V call is TRBV9, the J call TRBJ1-6, with 7 bases identical to TRBD1. V shed 3 bases, J shed 9 bases, and the junction held 9 bases outside the gene matches. The germline V gene has CDR1 SGDLS and CDR2 YYNGEE. This CDR3 is built from 15 residues. The complete variable domain, with remaining parts taken from reference TRBV9 and TRBJ1-6, reads DSGVTQTPKHLITATGQRVTLRCSPRSGDLSVYWYQQSLDQGLQFLIQYYNGEERAKGNILERFSAQQFPDLHSELNLSSLELGDSALYFCASSAQQGNGSPLHFGNGTRLTVT.

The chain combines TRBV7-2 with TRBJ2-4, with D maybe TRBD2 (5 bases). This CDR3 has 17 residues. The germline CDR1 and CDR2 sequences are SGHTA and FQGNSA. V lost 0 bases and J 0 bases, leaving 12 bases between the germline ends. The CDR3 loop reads CASSLAGGPGAKNIQYF. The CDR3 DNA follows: TGTGCCAGCAGCTTAGCCGGAGGCCCGGGAGCCAAAAACATTCAGTACTTC. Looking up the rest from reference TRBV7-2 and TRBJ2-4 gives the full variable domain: GAGVSQSPSNKVTEKGKDVELRCDPISGHTALYWYRQSLGQGLEFLIYFQGNSAPDKSGLPSDRFSAERTGGSVSTLTIQRTQQEDSAVYLCASSLAGGPGAKNIQYFGAGTRLSVL.

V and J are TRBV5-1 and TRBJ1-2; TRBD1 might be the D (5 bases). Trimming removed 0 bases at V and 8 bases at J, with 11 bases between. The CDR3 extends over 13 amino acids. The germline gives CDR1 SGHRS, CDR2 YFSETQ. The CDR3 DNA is TGCGCCAGCAGCTTGGCCCAGGGAGGAGGCTACACCTTC. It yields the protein CASSLAQGGGYTF. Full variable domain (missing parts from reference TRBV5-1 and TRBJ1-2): KAGVTQTPRYLIKTRGQQVTLSCSPISGHRSVSWYQQTPGQGLQFLFEYFSETQRNKGNFPGRFSGRQFSNSRSEMNVSTLELGDSALYLCASSLAQGGGYTFGSGTRLTVV.

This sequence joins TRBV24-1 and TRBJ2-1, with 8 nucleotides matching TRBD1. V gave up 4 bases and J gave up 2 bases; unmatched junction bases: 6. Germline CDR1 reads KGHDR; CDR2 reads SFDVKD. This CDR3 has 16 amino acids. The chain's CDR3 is CATSDRGQGTYNEQFF. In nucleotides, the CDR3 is TGTGCCACCAGTGACCGAGGACAGGGTACCTACAATGAGCAGTTCTTC.

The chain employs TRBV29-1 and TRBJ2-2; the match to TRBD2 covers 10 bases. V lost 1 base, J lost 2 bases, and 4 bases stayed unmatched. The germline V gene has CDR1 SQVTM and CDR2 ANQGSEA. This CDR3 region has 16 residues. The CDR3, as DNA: TGCAGCGTTGAAGGTAGCGGGGGGCTCAACACCGGGGAGCTGTTTTTT. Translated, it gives CSVEGSGGLNTGELFF.

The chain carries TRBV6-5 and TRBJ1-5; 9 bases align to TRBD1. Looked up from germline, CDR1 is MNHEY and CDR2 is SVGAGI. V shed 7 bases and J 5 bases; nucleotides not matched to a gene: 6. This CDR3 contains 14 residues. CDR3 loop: CASTEGQGYQPQHF. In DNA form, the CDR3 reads TGTGCCAGCACCGAGGGACAGGGTTATCAGCCCCAGCATTTT.

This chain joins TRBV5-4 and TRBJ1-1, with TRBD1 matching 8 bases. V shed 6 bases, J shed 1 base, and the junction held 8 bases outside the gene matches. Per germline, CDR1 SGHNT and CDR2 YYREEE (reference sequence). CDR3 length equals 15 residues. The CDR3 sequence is CASTFPGTGNTEAFF. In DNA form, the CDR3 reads TGTGCCAGCACCTTCCCCGGGACAGGGAACACTGAAGCTTTCTTT.

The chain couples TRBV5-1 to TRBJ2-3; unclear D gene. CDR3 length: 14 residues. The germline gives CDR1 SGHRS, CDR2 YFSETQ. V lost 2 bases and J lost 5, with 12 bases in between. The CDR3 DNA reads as TGCGCCAGCAGCTTATACTACGACCGAGATACGCAGTATTTT. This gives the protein CASSLYYDRDTQYF.